The present T cell receptor beta chain was sequenced within a study of blood T cell repertoires in COVID-19. Assay used: immunoSEQ multiplex PCR; TCRdb lists only in-frame clones, some missing. The data hold tens of thousands of clones, with around 84% observed a single time. This CDR3 spans 11 amino acids. V dropped 5 bases and J dropped 10 bases, with 12 bases sitting between them. Germline V gives CDR1 SGHTA, CDR2 FQGNSA. Input material: peripheral blood. This chain uses TRBV7-2 with TRBJ2-7, with a weak D call TRBD2 (5 bases). The clonotype originates from a man in his 60s with acute or convalescent COVID-19. The CDR3: CASSLGLVQYF. In nucleotides, the CDR3 is TGTGCCAGCAGCCTAGGACTCGTTCAGTACTTC.